This T cell receptor beta chain was captured in a study of identical twins. TCRdb redid the calling of the 5' RACE reads with MiXCR, one entry per CDR3 protein. This table has hundreds of thousands of distinct CDR3 sequences, around 5.7% appearing once. Germline CDR1 reads MGHRA; CDR2 reads YSYEKL. The V end was cut by 3 bases, the J end by 4 bases, with 12 bases between. The CDR3 covers 15 residues. The V and J genes are TRBV4-1 and TRBJ2-2; D perhaps matches TRBD2 (6 bases). The sequenced material came from naive T cells sorted from blood. The source is a man between 18 and 35 years old in good health. CDR3 DNA: TGCGCCAGCAGCCAGACCGGGAGAAGCACCGGGGAGCTGTTTTTT. It encodes CASSQTGRSTGELFF.